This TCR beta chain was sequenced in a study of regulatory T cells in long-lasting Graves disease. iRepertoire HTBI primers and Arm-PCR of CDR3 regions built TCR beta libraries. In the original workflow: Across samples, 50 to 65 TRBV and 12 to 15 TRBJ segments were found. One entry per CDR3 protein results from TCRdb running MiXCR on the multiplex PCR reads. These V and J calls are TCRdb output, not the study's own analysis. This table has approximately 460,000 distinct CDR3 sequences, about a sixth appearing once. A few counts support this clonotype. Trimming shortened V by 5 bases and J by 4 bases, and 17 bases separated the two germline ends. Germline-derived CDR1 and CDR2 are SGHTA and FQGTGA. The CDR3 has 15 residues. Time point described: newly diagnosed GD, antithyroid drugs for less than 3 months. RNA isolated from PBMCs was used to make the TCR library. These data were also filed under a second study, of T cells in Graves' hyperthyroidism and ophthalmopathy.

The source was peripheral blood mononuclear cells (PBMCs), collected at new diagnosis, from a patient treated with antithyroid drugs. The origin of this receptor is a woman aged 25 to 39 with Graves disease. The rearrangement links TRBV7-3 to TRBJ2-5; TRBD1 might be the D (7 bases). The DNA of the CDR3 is TGTGCCAGCAGCCCCGGAGGGGGCGCCTTAGAGACCCAGTACTTC. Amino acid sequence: CASSPGGGALETQYF.